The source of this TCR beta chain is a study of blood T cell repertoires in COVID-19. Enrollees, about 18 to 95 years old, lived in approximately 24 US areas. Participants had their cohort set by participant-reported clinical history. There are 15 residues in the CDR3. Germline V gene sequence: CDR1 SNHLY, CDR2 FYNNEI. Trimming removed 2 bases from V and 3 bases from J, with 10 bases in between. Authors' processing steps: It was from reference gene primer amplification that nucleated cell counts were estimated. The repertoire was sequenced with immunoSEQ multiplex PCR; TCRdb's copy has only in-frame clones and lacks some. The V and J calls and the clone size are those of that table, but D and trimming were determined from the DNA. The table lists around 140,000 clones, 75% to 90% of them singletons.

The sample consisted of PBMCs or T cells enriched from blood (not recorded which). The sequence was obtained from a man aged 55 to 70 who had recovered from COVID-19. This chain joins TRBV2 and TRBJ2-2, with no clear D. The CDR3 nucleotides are TGTGCCAGCAGTGAAATGGCAGTTTACACCGGGGAGCTGTTTTTT. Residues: CASSEMAVYTGELFF.